The T cell receptor (beta chain) described here comes from a study of early T cells in non-severe SARS-CoV-2 infection. Turning to the study itself: Sequenced bulk RNA came from whole blood that was unsorted, and chains were unpaired.

V was pared by 1 base and J by 1 base, with 7 bases between. This CDR3 spans 14 amino acids. About this clonotype itself: What it recognizes is unknown.

Each single cDNA molecule received a unique molecular identifier. TCRdb re-derived calls from the 5' RACE reads in MiXCR, one entry per CDR3 protein. The sample lists about 40,000 distinct CDR3 sequences, roughly 5% occurring once. General study results and limits: VDJdb-based matching was biased toward anti-spike CD8 responses and missed private and CD4 specificities.

This TCR derives from an adult who was a healthcare worker with PCR-confirmed SARS-CoV-2 infection or an uninfected control (not recorded which). The sequenced material came from whole blood. The chain uses TRBV12-3 or TRBV12-4 and TRBJ2-5; D remains ambiguous. The CDR3 sequence is CASSLGASQETQYF. The CDR3 DNA follows: TGTGCCAGCAGTTTAGGGGCCAGCCAAGAGACCCAGTACTTC.